This T cell receptor beta chain comes out of a study of cytomegalovirus exposure and HLA in healthy donors. Germline CDR1 SEHNR, CDR2 FQNEAQ (reference sequence). With 5 bases clipped from V and 0 bases from J, the junction kept 14 bases outside the gene matches. The CDR3 has 19 amino acids. It was with 60 Vbeta and 13 Jbeta primers that the PCR ran. Profiled with immunoSEQ multiplex PCR; TCRdb holds only in-frame clones, not every one. This repertoire includes 70,000 to 80,000 clones. Findings and limits, study-wide: Later analysis found that TCR beta chains associated with HLA were more clonally expanded than other, equally common chains. TCR beta sequences numbering about 17,000 were associated with HLA alleles at 0.05 false discovery rate in a later analysis.

Points on this clone: The target antigen is unknown.

The TCR originated in a man aged 35 to 55 in good health and CMV-seronegative. Specimen: PBMCs. The chain carries TRBV7-9 and TRBJ2-7; 12 positions agree with TRBD1. The CDR3, as DNA: TGTGCCAGCAGCGTGCACCGGGACAGGGGGCTCTTTTTCTCCTACGAGCAGTACTTC. Translation: CASSVHRDRGLFFSYEQYF.